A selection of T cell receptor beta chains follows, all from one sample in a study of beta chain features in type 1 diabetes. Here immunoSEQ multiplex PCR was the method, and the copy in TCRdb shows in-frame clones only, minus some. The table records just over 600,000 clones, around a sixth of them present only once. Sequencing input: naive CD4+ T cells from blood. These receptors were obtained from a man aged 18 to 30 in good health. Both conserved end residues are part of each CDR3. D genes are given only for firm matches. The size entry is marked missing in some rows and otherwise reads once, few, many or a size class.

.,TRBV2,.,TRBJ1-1,CASRKWGNTEAFF,TGTGCCAGCAGAAAGTGGGGGAACACTGAAGCTTTCTTT
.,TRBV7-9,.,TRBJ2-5,CASSLAAGLQETQYF,TGTGCCAGCAGCTTAGCGGCGGGACTCCAAGAGACCCAGTACTTC
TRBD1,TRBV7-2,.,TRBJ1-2,CASSLVIQGAYGYTF,TGTGCCAGCAGCTTAGTCATACAGGGGGCCTATGGCTACACCTTC
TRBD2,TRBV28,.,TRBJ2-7,CASSLGLGLVHSYEQYF,TGTGCCAGCAGTTTAGGTCTGGGACTAGTACACTCCTACGAGCAGTACTTC
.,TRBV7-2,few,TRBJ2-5,CASSLRRDRRGTQYF,TGTGCCAGCAGCTTACGGCGGGATCGACGGGGGACCCAGTACTTC
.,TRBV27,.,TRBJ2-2,CASSLSRATGELFF,TGTGCCAGCAGTTTATCTCGGGCAACCGGGGAGCTGTTTTTT
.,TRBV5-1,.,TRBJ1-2,CASSLGTAGPGYTF,TGCGCCAGCAGCTTGGGGACAGCGGGACCCGGCTACACCTTC
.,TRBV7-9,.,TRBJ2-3,CASSQAGTDTQYF,TGTGCCAGCAGCCAGGCGGGCACAGATACGCAGTATTTT
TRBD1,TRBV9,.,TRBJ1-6,CASSVGQGSNSPLHF,TGTGCCAGCAGCGTAGGACAGGGGAGTAATTCACCCCTCCACTTT
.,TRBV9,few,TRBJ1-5,CASSRTPGSQPQHF,TGTGCCAGCAGCCGGACCCCAGGGTCCCAGCCCCAGCATTTT
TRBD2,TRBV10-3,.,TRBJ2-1,CAIRDRTSVKNEQFF,TGTGCCATCAGGGATAGGACTAGCGTCAAGAATGAGCAGTTCTTC
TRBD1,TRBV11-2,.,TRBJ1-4,CASRPYQGGEEKLFF,TGTGCCAGCAGGCCTTATCAGGGGGGAGAAGAAAAACTGTTTTTT
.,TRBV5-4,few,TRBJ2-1,CASSWGGRGKGYNEQFF,TGTGCCAGCAGCTGGGGAGGCAGGGGGAAAGGCTACAATGAGCAGTTCTTC
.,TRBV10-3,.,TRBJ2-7,CAINPGYGYYEQYF,TGTGCCATCAACCCTGGTTATGGTTACTACGAGCAGTACTTC
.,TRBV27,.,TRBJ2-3,CASSLSWTDTQYF,TGTGCCAGCAGTTTATCGTGGACAGATACGCAGTATTTT
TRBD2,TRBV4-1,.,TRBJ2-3,CASSQGLAAALTQYF,TGCGCCAGCAGCCAAGGACTAGCGGCGGCCCTTACGCAGTATTTT
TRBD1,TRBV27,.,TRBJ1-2,CASSSTGTVFYGYTF,TGTGCCAGCAGTTCAACCGGGACAGTCTTCTATGGCTACACCTTC
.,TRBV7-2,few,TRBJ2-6,CASSLFSSGANVLTF,TGTGCCAGCAGCTTATTCAGCTCTGGGGCCAACGTCCTGACTTTC
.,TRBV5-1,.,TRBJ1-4,CASSLNPGELVGLFF,TGCGCCAGCAGCTTGAATCCAGGGGAGCTGGTTGGCCTGTTTTTT
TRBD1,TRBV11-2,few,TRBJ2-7,CASSSYGTGGAYEQYF,TGTGCCAGCAGCTCCTACGGGACAGGAGGAGCCTACGAGCAGTACTTC
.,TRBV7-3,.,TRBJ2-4,CASSLRLAGPENIQYF,TGTGCCAGCAGCTTACGGCTAGCTGGACCTGAAAACATTCAGTACTTC
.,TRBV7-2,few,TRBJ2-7,CASSLGIPLSEQYF,TGTGCCAGCAGCTTAGGGATACCTTTAAGCGAGCAGTACTTC
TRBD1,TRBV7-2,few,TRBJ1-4,CASSKTGGFGEKLFF,TGTGCCAGCAGCAAGACAGGGGGCTTCGGTGAAAAACTGTTTTTT
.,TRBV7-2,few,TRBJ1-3,CASSPRVTSGNTIYF,TGTGCCAGCAGCCCCAGGGTCACCTCTGGAAACACCATATATTTT
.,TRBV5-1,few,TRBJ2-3,CASSLGGRSGTDTQYF,TGCGCCAGCAGCTTGGGAGGGAGGTCTGGCACAGATACGCAGTATTTT
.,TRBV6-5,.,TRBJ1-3,CASRSTGGSGNTIYF,TGTGCCAGCAGATCGACAGGAGGATCTGGAAACACCATATATTTT
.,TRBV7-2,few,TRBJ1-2,CASSLDGFGGYTF,TGTGCCAGCAGCTTAGACGGCTTCGGGGGCTACACCTTC
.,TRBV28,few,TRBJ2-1,CASSFTHTSNEQFF,TGTGCCAGCAGTTTCACTCATACTAGCAATGAGCAGTTCTTC
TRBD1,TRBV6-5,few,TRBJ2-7,CASSYDRAYEQYF,TGTGCCAGCAGCTACGACAGGGCCTACGAGCAGTACTTC
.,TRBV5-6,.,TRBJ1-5,CASTRSGQPQHF,TGTGCCAGCACCCGCAGTGGTCAGCCCCAGCATTTT
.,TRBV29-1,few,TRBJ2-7,CSVISDRGVYEQYF,TGCAGCGTCATCTCGGACAGAGGGGTCTACGAGCAGTACTTC
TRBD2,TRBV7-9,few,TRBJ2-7,CASSQGSGRPYEQYF,TGTGCCAGCAGTCAAGGTAGCGGGAGACCCTACGAGCAGTACTTC
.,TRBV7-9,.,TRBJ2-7,CASSSPRESPYEQYF,TGTGCCAGCAGCTCCCCTCGAGAGTCCCCTTACGAGCAGTACTTC
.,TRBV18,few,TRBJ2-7,CASSNLGPYEQYF,TGTGCCAGCTCCAACTTGGGACCCTACGAGCAGTACTTC
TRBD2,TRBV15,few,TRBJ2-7,CATSRDLADYEQYF,TGTGCCACCAGCAGAGACCTAGCGGACTACGAGCAGTACTTC
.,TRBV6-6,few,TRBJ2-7,CASSYSTAGSSYEQYF,TGTGCCAGCAGTTACTCGACTGCGGGGAGCTCCTACGAGCAGTACTTC
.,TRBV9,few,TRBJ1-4,CASSEGSGGSNEKLFF,TGTGCCAGCAGCGAGGGATCGGGCGGATCGAATGAAAAACTGTTTTTT
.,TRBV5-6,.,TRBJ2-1,CASSRTPGFSYNEQFF,TGTGCCAGCAGCCGTACCCCAGGGTTCTCCTACAATGAGCAGTTCTTC
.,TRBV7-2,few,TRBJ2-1,CASSRQDYNEQFF,TGTGCCAGCAGCCGACAGGATTACAATGAGCAGTTCTTC
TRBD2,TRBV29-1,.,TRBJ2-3,CSVSGLAVSTDTQYF,TGCAGCGTTTCCGGACTAGCGGTTAGCACAGATACGCAGTATTTT
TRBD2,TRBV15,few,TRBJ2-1,CATSSPGLAKGNEQFF,TGTGCCACCAGCAGCCCGGGACTAGCGAAGGGGAATGAGCAGTTCTTC
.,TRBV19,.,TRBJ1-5,CASSDRQANQPQHF,TGTGCCAGTAGTGATCGACAGGCCAATCAGCCCCAGCATTTT